This T cell receptor (beta chain) was sequenced during a study of cytotoxic CD8 clonotypes in ibrutinib-treated CLL (dated by TCRdb to the early 2020s). For the wider study: The cohort had 11 relapsed/refractory and around 14 treatment-naive patients; approximately 17 were IGHV unmutated. Partial responses were observed in about 24 patients and complete responses in 2; after a median follow-up of around 68 months, remission was maintained in 14 patients and progression was observed in some twelve. Response samples were obtained after a median of approximately eleven months of treatment, with a range of about 6 to 36 months. On average, each sample had 255,043 productive templates and 94,082 productive rearrangements. Of the 70 to 90 people in the trial, approximately 26 had longitudinal samples available. Cryopreserved peripheral blood mononuclear cells were collected before treatment, at response, and at either disease progression or sustained remission. Every sample from remission and from progressive disease was obtained while the patients were still on ibrutinib. Overall study results and their limits: Sampling times were not matched between patients in sustained remission and patients whose disease was progressing, and lymph node repertoires were not examined. Baseline clonality was found to be higher than that of age-matched healthy donors and was strongly correlated with circulating CD8+ T-cell counts. Clonality rose at ibrutinib response, remained stable during sustained remission, and dropped back toward baseline at progression. Public clonotypes were found to be uncommon and were observed to contract or remain stable during treatment; the increase in clonality was shown to reflect expansion of private clonotypes at ibrutinib response.

The goal of deep resolution MiSeq sequencing was a depth between 1 in 1 million and 1 in 200,000 T cells, and coverage averaged 10x per clonotype. The immunoSEQ hsTCRB Kit was used to generate the TCR beta libraries. The authors' analysis ran thus. ImmunoSEQ Data Assistant and ImmunoSEQ Analyzer were used for data analysis, and V, D and J genes were assigned according to IMGT definitions. Clonality, which ranges from 0 to 1, was calculated as one minus the normalized Shannon entropy of productive rearrangement frequencies. Only overrepresented clonotypes making up at least 0.05% of each patient's repertoire were included in the public clonotype analysis. About twelve age-matched healthy donor repertoires from immuneACCESS were used as controls for clonality. TCRdb provides this immuneACCESS table in a form limited to in-frame rearrangements. Some clones are lacking; in checked studies, under half of them reflect an unresolved V gene, and why the rest are absent is not known. V and J calls and clone size come straight from that table; D and trimming were deduced from the DNA. This sample holds 150,000 to 200,000 clones; 81% were observed only once. The ten largest clones take up over 2% of the sample.

Trimming costs V 5 bases and J 7 bases, and their ends lie 11 bases apart. The germline V gene specifies SGHVS as CDR1 and FQNEAQ as CDR2. From its cysteine to its phenylalanine, the CDR3 spans 13 amino acids. Just the 39-base CDR3 DNA is kept, in frame starting at base 1. This sample's time point label indicates: roughly 12 months on ibrutinib. For TCR beta library preparation, approximately 2.2 micrograms of genomic DNA were isolated from cryopreserved PBMCs. Longitudinal blood samples from CLL patients on ibrutinib monotherapy were analyzed using high-throughput TCR beta sequencing. The patients took part in an open-label, single-center phase 2 trial of ibrutinib monotherapy. Details on this clone: Its antigen is unknown. No base-level quality is on record; no much larger clone is a single base apart.

The sample consisted of PBMCs, taken after 12 months of ibrutinib treatment. The TCR was taken from a human donor with chronic lymphocytic leukemia. The chain is made from TRBV7-8 and TRBJ1-4, and perhaps TRBD1 as D gene, on 5 matching bases. The bases read TGTGCCAGCAGCCTCGACAGTGGTGAAAAACTGTTTTTT. It translates as CASSLDSGEKLFF.